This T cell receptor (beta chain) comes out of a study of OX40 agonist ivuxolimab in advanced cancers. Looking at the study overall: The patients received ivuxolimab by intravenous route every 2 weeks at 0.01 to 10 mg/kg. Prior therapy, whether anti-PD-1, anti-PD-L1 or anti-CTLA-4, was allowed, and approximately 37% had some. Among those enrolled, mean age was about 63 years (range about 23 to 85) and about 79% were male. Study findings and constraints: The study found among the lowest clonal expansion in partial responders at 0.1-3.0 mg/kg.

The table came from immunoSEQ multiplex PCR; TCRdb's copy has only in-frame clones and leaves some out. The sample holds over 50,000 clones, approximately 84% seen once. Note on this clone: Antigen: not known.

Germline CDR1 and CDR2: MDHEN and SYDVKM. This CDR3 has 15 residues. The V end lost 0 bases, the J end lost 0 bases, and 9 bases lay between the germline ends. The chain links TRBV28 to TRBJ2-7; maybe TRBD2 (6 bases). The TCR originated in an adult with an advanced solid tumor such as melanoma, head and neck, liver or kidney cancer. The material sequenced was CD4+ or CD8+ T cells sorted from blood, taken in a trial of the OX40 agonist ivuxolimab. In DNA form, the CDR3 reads TGTGCCAGCAGTTTATGGCGGGGAAACTCCTACGAGCAGTACTTC. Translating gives CASSLWRGNSYEQYF.